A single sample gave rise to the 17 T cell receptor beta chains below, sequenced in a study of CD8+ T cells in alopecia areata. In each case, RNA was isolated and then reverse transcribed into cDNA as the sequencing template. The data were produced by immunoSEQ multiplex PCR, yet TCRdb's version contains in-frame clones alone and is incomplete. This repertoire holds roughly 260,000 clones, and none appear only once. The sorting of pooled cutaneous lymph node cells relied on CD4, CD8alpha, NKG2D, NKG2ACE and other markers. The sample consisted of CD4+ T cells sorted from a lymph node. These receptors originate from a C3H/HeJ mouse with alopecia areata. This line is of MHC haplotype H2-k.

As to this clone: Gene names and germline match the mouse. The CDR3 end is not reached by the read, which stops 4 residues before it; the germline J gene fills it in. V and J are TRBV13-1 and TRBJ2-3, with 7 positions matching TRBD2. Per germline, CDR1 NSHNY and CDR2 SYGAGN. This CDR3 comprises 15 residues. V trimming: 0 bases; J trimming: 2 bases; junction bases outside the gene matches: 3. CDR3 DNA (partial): TGTGCCAGCAGTGATGCAGGGACTGTTGCAGAA. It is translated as CASSDAGTVAE. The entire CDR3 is CASSDAGTVAETLYF.

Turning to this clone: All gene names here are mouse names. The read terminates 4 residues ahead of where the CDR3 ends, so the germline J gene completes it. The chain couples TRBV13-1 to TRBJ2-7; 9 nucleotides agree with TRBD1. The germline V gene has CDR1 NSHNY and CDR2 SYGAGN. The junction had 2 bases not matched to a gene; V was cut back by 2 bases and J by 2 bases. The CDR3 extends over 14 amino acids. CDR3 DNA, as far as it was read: TGTGCCAGCAGTGAGACAGGGGGGACCTAT. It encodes CASSETGGTY. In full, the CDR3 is CASSETGGTYEQYF.

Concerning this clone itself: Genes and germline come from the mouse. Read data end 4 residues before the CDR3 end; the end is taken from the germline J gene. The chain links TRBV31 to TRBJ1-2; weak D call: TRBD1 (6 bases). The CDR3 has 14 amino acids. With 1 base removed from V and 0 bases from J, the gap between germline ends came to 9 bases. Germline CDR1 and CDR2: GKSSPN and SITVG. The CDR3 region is CAWSPGHTNSDYTF. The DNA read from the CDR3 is TGTGCCTGGAGTCCGGGACATACAAACTCC.

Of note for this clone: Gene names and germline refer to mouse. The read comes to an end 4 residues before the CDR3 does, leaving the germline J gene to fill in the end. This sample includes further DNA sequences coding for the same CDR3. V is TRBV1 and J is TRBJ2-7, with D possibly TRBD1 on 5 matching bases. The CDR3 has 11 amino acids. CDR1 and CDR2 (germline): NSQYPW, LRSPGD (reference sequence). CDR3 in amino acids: CTCSPGYEQYF. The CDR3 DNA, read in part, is TGCACCTGCAGCCCAGGGTAT.

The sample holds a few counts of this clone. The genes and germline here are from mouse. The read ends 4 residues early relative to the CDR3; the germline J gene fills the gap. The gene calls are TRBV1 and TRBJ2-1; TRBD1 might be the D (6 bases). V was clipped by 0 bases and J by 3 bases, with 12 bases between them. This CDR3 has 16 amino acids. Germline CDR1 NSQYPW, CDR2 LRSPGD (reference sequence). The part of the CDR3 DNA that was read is TGCACCTGCAGTGCAGAAAATGGACAGCTCTATGCT. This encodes CTCSAENGQLYA. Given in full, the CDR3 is CTCSAENGQLYAEQFF. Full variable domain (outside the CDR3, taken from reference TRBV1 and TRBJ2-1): VTLLEQNPRWRLVPRGQAVNLRCILKNSQYPWMSWYQQDLQKQLQWLFTLRSPGDKEVKSLPGADYLATRVTDTELRLQVANMSQGRTLYCTCSAENGQLYAEQFFGPGTRLTVL.

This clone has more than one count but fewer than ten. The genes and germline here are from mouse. This CDR3 reads CASSMPGVYAEQFF. The sequenced CDR3 bases are TGTGCCAGCAGTATGCCAGGGGTCTATGCT. This chain uses TRBV19 with TRBJ2-1, with a possible D match to TRBD1 (6 bases). Read coverage stops 4 residues before the CDR3 terminus; the germline J gene supplies the remainder. CDR1 is FNHDT, CDR2 SITEND, per germline (reference sequence). The V gene lost 2 bases and the J gene lost 3 bases, with 9 bases spanning the gap. The CDR3 covers 14 residues.

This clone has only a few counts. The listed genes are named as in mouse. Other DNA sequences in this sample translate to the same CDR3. The CDR3 region is CASVTGGNYAEQFF. The sequenced CDR3 bases are TGTGCCAGCGTAACTGGGGGGAACTATGCT. The chain uses TRBV13-2 and TRBJ2-1, with 9 bases lining up with TRBD2. The read gets to within 4 residues of the CDR3 end, and the germline J gene fills in the rest. Germline CDR1 is NNHNN and CDR2 is SYGAGS (reference sequence). Trimming took 6 bases from V and 1 from J; bases not matched to a gene: 2. The CDR3 has 14 residues.

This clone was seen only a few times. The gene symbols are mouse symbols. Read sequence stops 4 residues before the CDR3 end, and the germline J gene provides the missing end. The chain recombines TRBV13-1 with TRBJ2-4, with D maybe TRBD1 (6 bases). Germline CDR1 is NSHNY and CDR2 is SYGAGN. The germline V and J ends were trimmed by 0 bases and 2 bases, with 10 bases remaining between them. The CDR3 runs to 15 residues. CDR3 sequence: CASSDGWTAQNTLYF. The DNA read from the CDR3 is TGTGCCAGCAGTGATGGTTGGACAGCTCAAAAC.

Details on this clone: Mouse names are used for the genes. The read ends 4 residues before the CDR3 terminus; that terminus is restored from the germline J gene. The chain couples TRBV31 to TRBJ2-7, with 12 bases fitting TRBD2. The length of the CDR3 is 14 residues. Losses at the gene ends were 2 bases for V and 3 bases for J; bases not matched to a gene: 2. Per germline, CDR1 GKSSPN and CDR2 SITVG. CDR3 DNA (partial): TGTGCCTGGAGTTGGACTGGGGGGGTCTAT. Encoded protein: CAWSWTGGVY. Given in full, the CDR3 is CAWSWTGGVYEQYF.

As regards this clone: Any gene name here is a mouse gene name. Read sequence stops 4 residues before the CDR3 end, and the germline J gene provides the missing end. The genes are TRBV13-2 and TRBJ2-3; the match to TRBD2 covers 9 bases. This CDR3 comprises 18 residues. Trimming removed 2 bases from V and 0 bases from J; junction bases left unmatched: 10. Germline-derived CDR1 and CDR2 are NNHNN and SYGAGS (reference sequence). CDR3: CASGEPGLGTLSAETLYF. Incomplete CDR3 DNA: TGTGCCAGCGGTGAACCCGGACTGGGGACTCTTAGTGCAGAA.

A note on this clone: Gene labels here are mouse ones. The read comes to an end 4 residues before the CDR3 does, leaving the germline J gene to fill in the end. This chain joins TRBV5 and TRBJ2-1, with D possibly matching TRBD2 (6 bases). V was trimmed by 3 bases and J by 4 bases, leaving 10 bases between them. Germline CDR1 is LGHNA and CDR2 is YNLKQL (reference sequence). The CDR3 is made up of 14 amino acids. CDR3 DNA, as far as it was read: TGTGCCAGCAGCCACGGGGGGAGGTATGCT. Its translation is CASSHGGRYA. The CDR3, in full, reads CASSHGGRYAEQFF.

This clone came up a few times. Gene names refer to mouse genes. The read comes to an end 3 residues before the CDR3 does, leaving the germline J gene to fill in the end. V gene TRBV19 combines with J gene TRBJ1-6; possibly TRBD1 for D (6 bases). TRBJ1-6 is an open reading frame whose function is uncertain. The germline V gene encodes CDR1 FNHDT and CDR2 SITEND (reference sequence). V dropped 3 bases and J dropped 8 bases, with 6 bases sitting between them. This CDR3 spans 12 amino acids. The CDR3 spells CASSTGDSPLYF. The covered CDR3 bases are TGTGCCAGCAGTACAGGGGATTCGCCC.

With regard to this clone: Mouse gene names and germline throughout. CDR3 residues: CASSDQNNYAEQFF. The sequenced part of the CDR3 DNA is TGTGCCAGCAGTGATCAGAATAACTATGCT. The chain joins TRBV13-3 to TRBJ2-1; no reliable D call. The read falls 4 residues short of the CDR3 end, and the missing part is taken from the germline J gene. V lost 1 base, J lost 0 bases, and 5 bases lay in between. The length of the CDR3 is 14 residues. Per the germline V gene, CDR1 is NNHDY and CDR2 is SYVADS.

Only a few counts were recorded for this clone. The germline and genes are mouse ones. The sequenced part of the CDR3 DNA is TGTGCCAGCCTCGACAAGAACCAAGAC. Its translation: CASLDKNQD. The entire CDR3 reads CASLDKNQDTQYF. This chain links TRBV19 with TRBJ2-5; no firm D call. From the germline J gene comes the end of the CDR3, since the read stops 4 residues before it. The length of the CDR3 is 13 residues. Germline lookup yields CDR1 FNHDT and CDR2 SITEND (reference sequence). V lost 7 bases to trimming and J lost 0 bases, with 9 bases between them.

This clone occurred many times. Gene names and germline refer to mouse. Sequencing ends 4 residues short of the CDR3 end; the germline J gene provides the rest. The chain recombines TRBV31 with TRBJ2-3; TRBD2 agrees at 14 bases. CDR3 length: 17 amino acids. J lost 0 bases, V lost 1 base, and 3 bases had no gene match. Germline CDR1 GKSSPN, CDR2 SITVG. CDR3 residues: CAWSPGLGGRSAETLYF. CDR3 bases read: TGTGCCTGGAGTCCGGGACTGGGGGGGCGCAGTGCAGAA.

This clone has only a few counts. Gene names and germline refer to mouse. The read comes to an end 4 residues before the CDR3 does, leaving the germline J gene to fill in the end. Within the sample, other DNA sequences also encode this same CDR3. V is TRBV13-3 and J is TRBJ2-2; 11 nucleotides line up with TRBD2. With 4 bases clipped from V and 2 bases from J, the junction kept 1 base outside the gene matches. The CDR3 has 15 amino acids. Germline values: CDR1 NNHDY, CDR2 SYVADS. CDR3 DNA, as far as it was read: TGTGCCAGCAGTAGGGACTGGGGGAACACCGGG. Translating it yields CASSRDWGNTG. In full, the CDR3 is CASSRDWGNTGQLYF.

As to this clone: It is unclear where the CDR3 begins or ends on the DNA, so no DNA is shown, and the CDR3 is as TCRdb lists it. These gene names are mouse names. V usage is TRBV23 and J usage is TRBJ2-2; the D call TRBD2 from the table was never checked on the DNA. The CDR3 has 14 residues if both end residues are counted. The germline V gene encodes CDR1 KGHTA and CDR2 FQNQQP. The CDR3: CAPAVTGNTGQLYF.